The clone carrying this TCR beta chain was detected a few times. The antigen is undetermined. This entry belongs to a study of vaccination effects on CD4 cells after COVID-19. Clones were sequenced by immunoSEQ multiplex PCR, and TCRdb holds only the in-frame ones, with some missing. There are about 73,000 clones in the sample; over 70% occur only once, and 10% to 13% lies in the top ten. Unmatched junction bases numbered 4, after V lost 3 bases and J lost 3 bases. Germline CDR1 MNHNS, CDR2 SASEGT. The CDR3 extends over 14 amino acids. Sequencing followed a ViraFEST assay step that expanded antigen-specific CD4+ T cells with viral peptide pools. It was after nine to eleven days of culture that CD4+ T cells were isolated. Having tested negative for nucleocapsid antibodies, the vaccine recipients showed no prior SARS-CoV-2 infection. Cultures of under 2.5 million PBMC per well contained 8 to 10 IU/ml IL-2 plus 10 ug/ml peptides. Days 3 and 7 saw half the medium replaced with IL-2 medium.

This clonotype was sampled from a human donor who received a COVID-19 vaccine. The gene calls are TRBV6-1 and TRBJ1-2, with TRBD1 matching over 7 bases. The sequencing here drew on CD4+ T cells from PBMCs cultured with SARS-CoV-2 spike peptides, taken before COVID-19 vaccination. Here the CDR3 reads CASSEGGTDYGYTF. CDR3 DNA: TGTGCCAGCAGTGAGGGCGGGACAGACTATGGCTACACCTTC.